This T cell receptor beta chain was sequenced in a study of PD-L1 blockade in urothelial cancer. Looking at the study overall: The year 2014 saw patients start atezolizumab, 1,200 mg intravenously every 3 weeks. Males with bladder-origin urothelial cancer constituted about nine tenths of the roughly 29 patients. Blood underwent analysis 3 weeks (second dose) and 6 weeks after treatment began.

Only in-frame clones appear in the TCRdb table, and some are missing; sequencing was by immunoSEQ multiplex PCR. The repertoire has about 83,000 clones, about 85% of them found once; the top ten carry more than 5.5%. The germline V gene encodes CDR1 SGHTA and CDR2 FQGNSA. The V and J ends lost 1 base and 5 bases respectively, with 11 bases between them. There are 14 residues in the CDR3. This receptor was obtained from a woman in her sixties or seventies with urothelial cancer. V usage is TRBV7-2 and J usage is TRBJ1-1, with a weak D call TRBD1 (5 bases). This specimen was PBMCs, taken around atezolizumab (anti-PD-L1) treatment. The CDR3 loop is CASSLGGRGTEAFF. CDR3 in DNA: TGTGCCAGCAGCTTAGGGGGGAGGGGTACTGAAGCTTTCTTT.